This is a list of T cell receptor beta chains from one sample in a study of blood T cell repertoires in COVID-19. Libraries were prepared by immunoSEQ multiplex PCR; TCRdb keeps only in-frame clonotypes and omits some of them. Of a few hundred thousand clones listed, roughly four fifths are singletons. The sample was PBMCs or T cells enriched from blood (not recorded which). The receptors shown here come from a woman aged 45-65 years who had recovered from COVID-19. Both conserved end residues are part of each CDR3.

CDR3 length | V gene | CDR3 protein
16 | TRBV7-9 | CASLPGTGLVTGELFF
15 | TRBV5-1 | CASSLSSDRGAEAFF
16 | TRBV29-1 | CSVAILWVQAINEQFF
13 | TRBV19 | CAAAVGRNQPQHF
15 | TRBV3-1/TRBV3-2 | CASSQVSFPGNEQFF
13 | TRBV29-1 | CSARTGGTGELFF
15 | TRBV5-1 | CASSSGGVGGYGYTF
16 | TRBV30 | CAWSVIGVRVNYGYTF
13 | TRBV15 | CATRTSETYEQYF
14 | TRBV25-1 | CALVTEREGNEQFF
15 | TRBV7-3 | CASSPMGLGADEQFF
19 | TRBV7-7 | CASSPRELAGVSSLETQYF
16 | TRBV3-1/TRBV3-2 | CASSQDTRAGLYEQYF
13 | TRBV5-4 | CASSSQGTDEQFF
15 | TRBV11-3 | CASSLEQAWNTEAFF
15 | TRBV19 | CASSIGQVRNQPQHF
17 | TRBV7-9 | CASSSSWLDRANTEAFF
20 | TRBV5-4 | CASSPAGGTSGRAGRDEQFF
17 | TRBV7-2 | CASSASLAGVSYNEQFF
12 | TRBV15 | CATSPDWLGYTF
15 | TRBV7-8 | CASSLAGTGGTEAFF
13 | TRBV7-9 | CASSLEGGQPQHF
15 | TRBV5-1 | CASSPYAGDTGELFF
14 | TRBV6-5 | CASSPPGLVYEQFF
13 | TRBV7-8 | CASSRQANGELFF
18 | TRBV7-9 | CASSPKGRGTGINTEAFF
16 | TRBV7-2 | CASSLVPAGWYNEQFF
15 | TRBV5-1 | CASSLGAGQQETQYF
15 | TRBV11-3 | CASSLPGFGNEKLFF
17 | TRBV7-8 | CASARAGGPWNTGELFF
16 | TRBV19 | CASSSSSGRGTDTQYF
15 | TRBV3-1/TRBV3-2 | CASSLGLAGGDTQYF
19 | TRBV5-6 | CASMGPPLGSGEFKNEQFF